These 19 T cell receptor beta chains came from one sample sequenced in a study of neurological immune-mediated disorders. TCRdb re-analysed the 5' RACE reads in MiXCR, keeping a single row per CDR3 protein. This table holds fewer than 25,000 distinct CDR3 sequences, 13% found once. Sequencing was performed on PBMCs. Receptors originate from a woman in her forties with HTLV-1-associated myelopathy (HAM/TSP).

This clonotype was seen repeatedly, ten times or more. The rearrangement joins TRBV29-1 to TRBJ2-2, with 8 bases aligning to TRBD1. The trim removed 6 bases at V and 4 bases at J, leaving 4 bases unmatched. Germline values: CDR1 SQVTM, CDR2 ANQGSEA. The CDR3 is made up of 13 amino acids. CDR3 DNA sequence: TGCAGCGTGGGACAGGAGATCACCGGGGAGCTGTTTTTT. Translated, it gives CSVGQEITGELFF.

This clonotype was observed at least ten times. The chain combines TRBV20-1 with TRBJ2-3, with D uncertain. Trimming removed 5 bases at V and 3 bases at J, with 9 bases between. The CDR3 sequence is 12 residues long. Germline assignment: CDR1 DFQATT and CDR2 SNEGSKA (reference sequence). The CDR3 DNA reads as TGCAGTGCTCTCCGGCCGACAGATACGCAGTATTTT. This codes for CSALRPTDTQYF.

This clonotype was counted ten times or more. The chain combines TRBV24-1 with TRBJ1-2, with D perhaps TRBD1 (5 bases). This CDR3 spans 15 amino acids. The V gene's germline CDR1 is KGHDR and CDR2 SFDVKD. V lost 4 bases, J lost 4 bases, and 15 bases lay in between. CDR3 nucleotides: TGTGCCACCAGTGACCTCGTTCTGGGGGTCTATGGCTACACCTTC. Translating gives CATSDLVLGVYGYTF.

This clonotype is labeled as medium-sized. The chain combines TRBV5-1 with TRBJ2-1; TRBD2 matches at 10 bases. After removal of 0 bases from V and 6 bases from J, the junction contained 3 bases not matched to a gene. CDR3 length: 15 amino acids. CDR1 and CDR2 from the germline V gene are SGHRS and YFSETQ. Here the CDR3 DNA reads TGCGCCAGCAGCTTGGATGTAGCGGGGGGCAATGAGCAGTTCTTC. It translates to CASSLDVAGGNEQFF. Full variable domain (remainder filled in from reference TRBV5-1 and TRBJ2-1): KAGVTQTPRYLIKTRGQQVTLSCSPISGHRSVSWYQQTPGQGLQFLFEYFSETQRNKGNFPGRFSGRQFSNSRSEMNVSTLELGDSALYLCASSLDVAGGNEQFFGPGTRLTVL.

This clonotype was counted many times. This chain uses TRBV20-1 with TRBJ2-7; 11 bases map to TRBD2. After removal of 6 bases from V and 3 bases from J, the junction contained 10 bases not matched to a gene. The CDR3 loop spans 15 amino acids. Germline assignment: CDR1 DFQATT and CDR2 SNEGSKA (reference sequence). For the CDR3, the DNA is TGCAGTGCCCCCGCCCCTAGCGGGGGGAGCTACGAGCAGTACTTC. This sequence encodes CSAPAPSGGSYEQYF.

This clonotype was seen ten or more times. This chain joins TRBV3-1 and TRBJ2-5, with 7 bases lining up with TRBD2. The CDR3 totals 13 residues. V shed 4 bases, J shed 5 bases, and the junction held 4 bases outside the gene matches. The germline V gene encodes CDR1 LGHDT and CDR2 YNNKEL (reference sequence). This CDR3 reads CASSRSGEETQYF. The DNA for the CDR3 is TGTGCCAGCAGCCGGAGCGGGGAGGAGACCCAGTACTTC.

The chain has TRBV21-1 and TRBJ2-2; TRBD2, as called in the table, went unchecked against the DNA. TRBV21-1 is deemed a pseudogene. This CDR3 is built from 16 residues. The CDR3 nucleotides read TGTGCCAGCAGCAAAGAACTAGCGGGGGACACCGGGGAGCTGTTTTTT. This sequence encodes CASSKELAGDTGELFF.

Ten or more counts support this clonotype. The CDR3 loop reads CATSRVRTGHGYGYTF. CDR3 bases: TGTGCCACCAGCAGAGTTCGGACAGGGCATGGCTATGGCTACACCTTC. The gene calls are TRBV15 and TRBJ1-2, with 8 bases fitting TRBD1. V shed 1 base and J 4 bases; nucleotides not matched to a gene: 8. Looked up from germline, CDR1 is LNHNV and CDR2 is YYDKDF (reference sequence). This CDR3 contains 16 residues.

V usage is TRBV18 and J usage is TRBJ2-1; 14 bases map to TRBD2. This CDR3 is 18 amino acids long. V lost 6 bases to trimming and J lost 4 bases; unmatched junction nucleotides: 11. Germline V lookup: CDR1 KGHSH, CDR2 LQKENI. CDR3 residues: CASSPVGTSGGDYNEQFF. The CDR3 DNA sequence: TGTGCCAGCTCTCCTGTGGGGACTAGCGGGGGCGATTACAATGAGCAGTTCTTC.

This clonotype was recorded at least ten times. This chain uses TRBV5-1 with TRBJ1-6; 7 bases agree with TRBD1. The CDR3 loop spans 17 amino acids. The J segment lost 13 bases and the V segment lost 1 base, leaving 17 bases of the junction unmatched. CDR1 is SGHRS and CDR2 is YFSETQ in the germline V gene. CDR3 loop: CASSLSTSGGLGTPLHF. The CDR3 DNA follows: TGCGCCAGCAGCTTGTCCACCTCAGGGGGGCTCGGAACGCCCCTCCACTTT.

This clonotype was observed a handful of times. The V and J genes are TRBV19 and TRBJ2-2, with unresolved D. The V and J ends lost 3 bases and 5 bases respectively, with 4 bases between them. This CDR3 is 12 amino acids long. Germline loops: CDR1 LNHDA, CDR2 SQIVND (reference sequence). The CDR3 loop reads CASSMRTGELFF. The DNA of the CDR3 is TGTGCCAGTAGTATGAGGACCGGGGAGCTGTTTTTT.

This clonotype was observed many times. V and J are TRBV20-1 and TRBJ2-7; the match to TRBD2 covers 8 bases. This CDR3 is built from 12 residues. The V gene end was trimmed by 6 bases and the J gene end by 4 bases; junction bases not matched to a gene: 5. Germline CDR1 DFQATT, CDR2 SNEGSKA (reference sequence). CDR3 sequence (DNA): TGCAGTGCGGGACTAGAGTTGTACGAGCAGTACTTC. Its protein is CSAGLELYEQYF.

This clonotype was observed many times. The genes are TRBV5-5 and TRBJ2-5, with a weak D call TRBD2 (5 bases). Germline values: CDR1 SGHKS, CDR2 YYEKEE (reference sequence). CDR3 size: 15 residues. V was shortened by 0 bases and J by 3 bases, with 12 bases between the two germline ends. CDR3 sequence reads: CASSLARPGKETQYF. The CDR3 DNA is TGTGCCAGCAGCTTGGCACGGCCCGGGAAAGAGACCCAGTACTTC.

This clonotype was recorded many times. The chain joins TRBV5-1 to TRBJ2-3; tentative D call: TRBD1 (6 bases). Germline lookup yields CDR1 SGHRS and CDR2 YFSETQ. The CDR3 runs 16 residues. The V and J ends lost 0 bases and 4 bases respectively, with 15 bases between them. In nucleotides, the CDR3 is TGCGCCAGCAGCTTGGGGACAGCCACTGGCCCAGATACGCAGTATTTT. It is translated as CASSLGTATGPDTQYF.

The sample holds many counts of this clonotype. This chain links TRBV20-1 with TRBJ2-1, with D perhaps matching TRBD1 or TRBD2 (5 bases each). V was clipped by 2 bases and J by 6 bases, with 14 bases between them. This CDR3 has 14 residues. Germline values: CDR1 DFQATT, CDR2 SNEGSKA (reference sequence). The CDR3 reads CSARSGTELNEQFF. In nucleotides, the CDR3 is TGCAGTGCTAGATCCGGGACCGAGCTCAATGAGCAGTTCTTC.

This clonotype has at least ten counts. This chain uses TRBV9 with TRBJ2-3, with 11 bases lining up with TRBD2. The CDR3 runs 20 residues. J was trimmed by 0 bases and V by 4 bases; bases with no gene match: 16. Looked up from germline, CDR1 is SGDLS and CDR2 is YYNGEE. This CDR3 reads CASSPTHGLAGRRSTDTQYF. CDR3 DNA sequence: TGTGCCAGCAGCCCTACCCACGGACTAGCGGGCCGGCGTAGCACAGATACGCAGTATTTT.

This clonotype has a count of ten or more. The chain employs TRBV5-5 and TRBJ2-2, with TRBD1 identical over 7 bases. CDR3 length: 15 amino acids. Germline assignment: CDR1 SGHKS and CDR2 YYEKEE (reference sequence). V lost 3 bases and J lost 1; bases outside the gene matches: 3. CDR3 bases: TGTGCCAGCAGCTCCGCAGGGGGGAACACCGGGGAGCTGTTTTTT. Translated, it gives CASSSAGGNTGELFF.

This clonotype was counted at least ten times. The genes are TRBV20-1 and TRBJ2-4; maybe TRBD1 (6 bases). The germline V and J ends were trimmed by 3 bases and 2 bases, with 14 bases remaining between them. The germline CDR1 and CDR2 sequences are DFQATT and SNEGSKA (reference sequence). The CDR3 covers 15 residues. CDR3 region: CSARFRGQTKNIQYF. The CDR3 DNA reads as TGCAGTGCTAGGTTCAGGGGACAAACCAAAAACATTCAGTACTTC.

This clonotype occurred many times. This sequence joins TRBV6-2 or TRBV6-3 and TRBJ1-3; TRBD1 aligns across 7 bases. CDR1 is MNHEY, CDR2 SVGEGT, per germline. CDR3 size: 15 residues. V shed 5 bases, J shed 5 bases, and the junction held 9 bases outside the gene matches. The CDR3 reads CASSRQGPGRNTIYF. CDR3 bases: TGTGCCAGCAGTCGACAGGGCCCTGGACGAAACACCATATATTTT.